The 17 T cell receptor beta chains reported below all come from one sample, sequenced in a study of T cells after yellow fever vaccination. Each CDR3 protein gets one entry after TCRdb re-called the 5' RACE reads with MiXCR. In the table there are hundreds of thousands of distinct CDR3 sequences, less than 20% of which are singletons. Sample: PBMCs, taken 15 days after the yellow fever booster vaccination. The receptors originated from a man aged 30-40 years who received the YFV17D yellow fever vaccine.

This sequence joins TRBV5-1 and TRBJ2-1; no definite D call. The CDR3 has 16 amino acids. V was cut by 5 bases and J by 4 bases, with 19 bases left in between. CDR1 is SGHRS and CDR2 is YFSETQ in the germline V gene. The CDR3 nucleotides are TGCGCCAGCAGGCTGCACGACGCCGCCTTTTACAATGAGCAGTTCTTC. It yields the protein CASRLHDAAFYNEQFF.

The V call is TRBV4-3, the J call TRBJ1-1, with 7 nucleotides matching TRBD1. Germline V gene lookup returns CDR1 LGHNA and CDR2 YSLEER. V dropped 0 bases and J dropped 13; count of bases not matched to a gene: 8. This CDR3 is built from 13 residues. The CDR3 loop reads CASSQDQDRAGFF. CDR3 sequence (DNA): TGCGCCAGCAGCCAAGACCAAGACAGGGCGGGTTTCTTT.

The chain links TRBV5-5 to TRBJ2-1; D is ambiguous. Trimming shortened V by 0 bases and J by 8 bases, and 9 bases separated the two germline ends. This CDR3 region has 13 residues. Germline CDR1 SGHKS, CDR2 YYEKEE (reference sequence). CDR3 DNA: TGTGCCAGCAGCTTGGGGGCAGGCGATGAGCAGTTCTTC. This translates into CASSLGAGDEQFF. The full variable domain, completed using reference TRBV5-5 and TRBJ2-1, is DAGVTQSPTHLIKTRGQQVTLRCSPISGHKSVSWYQQVLGQGPQFIFQYYEKEERGRGNFPDRFSARQFPNYSSELNVNALLLGDSALYLCASSLGAGDEQFFGPGTRLTVL.

The chain links TRBV6-1 to TRBJ2-1; 9 bases align to TRBD2. The CDR3 spans 17 residues. Germline lookup yields CDR1 MNHNS and CDR2 SASEGT. After removal of 6 bases from V and 2 bases from J, the junction contained 11 bases not matched to a gene. The CDR3 loop reads CASSQRASGIAYNEQFF. CDR3 DNA: TGTGCCAGCAGCCAAAGGGCTAGCGGGATTGCCTACAATGAGCAGTTCTTC.

This clonotype was seen a handful of times. CDR3 amino acids: CATSTGVQPQHF. CDR3 sequence (DNA): TGTGCCACGTCGACAGGGGTTCAGCCCCAGCATTTT. V and J are TRBV15 and TRBJ1-5, with 8 bases lining up with TRBD1. The junction had 4 bases not matched to a gene; V was cut back by 9 bases and J by 6 bases. Germline V gene sequence: CDR1 LNHNV, CDR2 YYDKDF (reference sequence). The CDR3 extends over 12 amino acids.

The V and J genes are TRBV7-9 and TRBJ1-5, with a possible D match to TRBD1 (6 bases). Deletions cut 5 bases from V and 5 bases from J, with 13 bases between. Germline V lookup: CDR1 SEHNR, CDR2 FQNEAQ (reference sequence). There are 14 residues in the CDR3. CDR3 residues: CASSPQGEDQPQHF. The CDR3 region has the DNA TGTGCCAGCAGCCCACAGGGTGAGGATCAGCCCCAGCATTTT.

The sample holds a few counts of this clonotype. The chain uses TRBV20-1 and TRBJ2-5; tentative D call: TRBD1 (6 bases). V was shortened by 0 bases and J by 2 bases, with 7 bases between the two germline ends. The CDR3 runs 13 residues. Germline V gene data show CDR1 as DFQATT and CDR2 as SNEGSKA (reference sequence). The CDR3 DNA follows: TGCAGTGCTAGAGAGGACAGTCAAGAGACCCAGTACTTC. It yields the protein CSAREDSQETQYF.

This clonotype came up once. This chain connects TRBV5-1 to TRBJ1-2; D remains ambiguous. With 7 bases removed from V and 4 bases from J, the gap between germline ends came to 14 bases. Germline V gives CDR1 SGHRS, CDR2 YFSETQ. The CDR3 has 13 amino acids. The CDR3 spells CASGTGLPYGYTF. The CDR3 nucleotides are TGCGCCAGCGGCACTGGGCTTCCCTATGGCTACACCTTC.

This clonotype has just a few counts. The chain joins TRBV28 to TRBJ1-1; 8 nucleotides line up with TRBD1. V shed 5 bases and J 8 bases; nucleotides not matched to a gene: 13. CDR1 and CDR2 (germline): MDHEN, SYDVKM. The CDR3 is made up of 15 amino acids. The CDR3 nucleotides are TGTGCCAGCAGTCCTCCGGACAGGGTGGGCGTAGAAGCTTTCTTT. Encoded protein: CASSPPDRVGVEAFF.

V is TRBV20-1 and J is TRBJ2-6; perhaps TRBD1 as D (6 bases). Germline V gives CDR1 DFQATT, CDR2 SNEGSKA (reference sequence). This CDR3 is 14 amino acids long. The ends were cut back, 4 bases at V and 2 bases at J, with 9 bases in the middle. CDR3 coding DNA: TGCAGTGCTACGGACAGCCCTGGGGCCAACGTCCTGACTTTC. Its translation: CSATDSPGANVLTF.

The chain recombines TRBV5-1 with TRBJ2-5; possibly TRBD2 for D (5 bases). V lost 0 bases to trimming and J lost 2 bases, with 8 bases between them. CDR3 length: 14 amino acids. Germline V lookup: CDR1 SGHRS, CDR2 YFSETQ. This CDR3 is CASSLGRLQETQYF. DNA for the CDR3: TGCGCCAGCAGCTTGGGGAGGCTACAAGAGACCCAGTACTTC.

The chain couples TRBV5-1 to TRBJ2-5; D might be TRBD1 or TRBD2, each matching 7 bases. CDR1 is SGHRS, CDR2 YFSETQ, per germline. The CDR3 covers 14 residues. V gave up 5 bases and J gave up 4 bases, with 15 bases separating them. CDR3 nucleotides: TGCGCCAGCAGTTATGACAGGGAGGGAGAGACCCAGTACTTC. Amino acid sequence: CASSYDREGETQYF.

The V and J genes are TRBV7-3 and TRBJ2-1, with 9 nucleotides matching TRBD2. CDR1 is SGHTA, CDR2 FQGTGA, per germline. The CDR3 is made up of 15 amino acids. V shed 6 bases and J 5 bases; nucleotides not matched to a gene: 8. CDR3 region: CASSNIAGVNNEQFF. The CDR3 nucleotides are TGTGCCAGCAGTAACATAGCGGGAGTAAACAATGAGCAGTTCTTC.

The V and J genes are TRBV10-3 and TRBJ2-5; D not certain. The germline V and J ends were trimmed by 2 bases and 4 bases, with 11 bases remaining between them. The CDR3 sequence is 14 residues long. CDR1 is ENHRY, CDR2 SYGVKD, per germline. CDR3 sequence: CAISEPGYGETQYF. The CDR3 nucleotides are TGTGCCATCAGTGAGCCGGGTTACGGAGAGACCCAGTACTTC.

This clonotype has only a few counts. The chain uses TRBV10-3 and TRBJ2-2, with 13 bases aligning to TRBD2. V was pared by 8 bases and J by 7 bases, with 4 bases of the junction left unmatched. The V gene's germline CDR1 is ENHRY and CDR2 SYGVKD. This CDR3 contains 14 residues. The DNA for the CDR3 is TGTGCCATCGGACTAGCGGGAGTCGTCGGGGAGCTGTTTTTT. Translating it yields CAIGLAGVVGELFF.

This clonotype appeared a few times. The chain has TRBV27 and TRBJ2-7; the D is unclear. CDR1 and CDR2 (germline): MNHEY, SMNVEV (reference sequence). The V gene lost 6 bases and the J gene lost 6 bases, with 21 bases spanning the gap. This CDR3 spans 15 amino acids. Here the CDR3 reads CASRSQGTWAGEQYF. The CDR3, as DNA: TGTGCCAGCAGATCCCAAGGCACATGGGCTGGCGAGCAGTACTTC.

This clonotype occurred a few times. The genes are TRBV10-3 and TRBJ2-7; 8 nucleotides agree with TRBD1. The CDR3 runs to 14 residues. V dropped 6 bases and J dropped 3; count of bases not matched to a gene: 7. The V gene's germline CDR1 is ENHRY and CDR2 SYGVKD. CDR3 amino acids: CAIRPGQVLYEQYF. The CDR3 bases are TGTGCCATCAGACCGGGACAGGTACTCTACGAGCAGTACTTC.